Given below is one TCR beta chain in context. This clone's antigen is unknown. No base-level quality is on record; no much larger clone is a single base apart. This specimen comes from a study of control samples from healthy donors and cancer patients (dated by TCRdb to about 2020). The library was prepared using the immunoSEQ multiplex PCR assay. TCRdb provides this immuneACCESS table in a form limited to in-frame rearrangements. Some clones are lacking; in checked studies, under half of them reflect an unresolved V gene, and why the rest are absent is not known. Here the sample has 130,000 or so clones; more than 70% occur a single time. Clones ranked in the top ten supply 3.2% of the sample. Inclusive of the bounding cysteine and phenylalanine, the CDR3 is 11 residues long. The read is trimmed to its CDR3 DNA, 33 bases read in frame from base 1. V is cut by 5 bases and J by 3 bases, and the space between the germline ends is 5 bases. Taken from the germline V gene, the CDR1 and CDR2 loops are SGHVS and FQNEAQ.

The source of this sequence is a man between 45 and 60 years old in good health. The material sequenced was blood. The rearranged segments are TRBV7-8 and TRBJ2-7; no D gene can be assigned with confidence. Read as DNA, the sequence is TGTGCCAGCAGCCAACTCTACGAGCAGTACTTC. The encoded protein is CASSQLYEQYF.